This T cell receptor (beta chain) was captured by sequencing in a study of T cell changes during pregnancy in multiple sclerosis. V was clipped by 8 bases and J by 6 bases; unmatched bases: 10. The CDR3 sequence is 14 residues long. The method was immunoSEQ multiplex PCR; TCRdb's version includes in-frame clones alone and lacks a portion of them. The data hold 90,000 to 95,000 clones, with around 92% observed a single time. This receptor was taken from a female donor with multiple sclerosis, enrolled in a pregnancy study. This sequence joins TRBV23-1 and TRBJ1-5; TRBD1 matches at 7 bases. TRBV23-1 is an ORF, and what it does is uncertain. The starting material was peripheral blood, obtained in the third trimester of pregnancy. The DNA of the CDR3 is TGCGCCAGCCCCCCATCCCAGGGGGGTCAGCCCCAGCATTTT. Protein: CASPPSQGGQPQHF.